This TCR beta chain comes out of a study of vaccination and CD4 T cells after COVID-19. The wider study: Following dose two, a median about 70 days (range 14 to 241) passed before post-vaccine samples were taken. In the control cultures, a CEFX pool, an HIV-1 Nef pool, or no peptide was supplied.

In this sample, this clonotype turned up a few times. What it recognizes is unknown. Oncomine TCR Beta short-read sequencing was applied to DNA from cultured CD4+ T cells. One entry per CDR3 protein results from TCRdb running MiXCR on the PCR reads. The sample contains about 20,000 distinct CDR3 sequences, about 56% of which appear only once. This CDR3 contains 14 residues. V shed 5 bases and J 5 bases; nucleotides not matched to a gene: 5. Germline CDR1 SNHLY, CDR2 FYNNEI. This sample's treatment: approximately 10-day PBMC culture with coronavirus spike peptide pools or control peptides (ViraFEST assay). Once cultured about 10 days, CD4+ T cells underwent isolation by negative selection.

The sample comprised CD4+ T cells from blood, cultured in vitro. The clonotype was recovered from a human donor who had recovered from COVID-19. V usage is TRBV2 and J usage is TRBJ1-5, with TRBD1 matching 8 bases. The chain's CDR3 is CASSPRGRDQPQHF. The CDR3 DNA follows: TGTGCCAGCAGTCCCAGGGGGCGCGATCAGCCCCAGCATTTT.